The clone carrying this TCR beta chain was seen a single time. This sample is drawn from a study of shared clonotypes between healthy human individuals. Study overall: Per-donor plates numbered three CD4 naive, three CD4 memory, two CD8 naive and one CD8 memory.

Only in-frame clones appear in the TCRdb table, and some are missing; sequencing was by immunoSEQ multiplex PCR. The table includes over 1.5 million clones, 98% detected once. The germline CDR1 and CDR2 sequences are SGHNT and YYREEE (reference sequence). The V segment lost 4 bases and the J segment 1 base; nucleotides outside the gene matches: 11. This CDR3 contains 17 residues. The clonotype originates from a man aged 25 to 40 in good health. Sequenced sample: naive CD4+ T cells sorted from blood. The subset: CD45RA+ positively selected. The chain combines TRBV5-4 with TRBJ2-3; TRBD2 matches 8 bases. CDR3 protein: CASSRREAGVGTDTQYF. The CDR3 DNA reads TGTGCCAGCAGCCGGCGGGAAGCGGGAGTTGGCACAGATACGCAGTATTTT.